These T cell receptor beta chains were read from a single sample in a study of pediatric ulcerative colitis. Measured with immunoSEQ multiplex PCR; TCRdb has only the in-frame clones, and not every one. This table has 59,000 or so clones, over 70% appearing once. The sample consisted of blood. The receptor set was obtained from a boy aged 10-17 years with moderate ulcerative colitis. CDR3s include the opening cysteine and the closing phenylalanine or tryptophan. The size field is filled for only some rows; it gives once, few, many or a size class.

.	TRBV2	CASSENILAFF
once	TRBV27	CASRTIGGQGVPTNTEAFF
.	TRBV28	CASSPGMSDFWNEQFF
.	TRBV19	CASSREPSPRTTRGGELFF
.	TRBV5-4	CASSLEGGGTYNEQFF
.	TRBV7-9	CASSLMMGYTEAFF
.	TRBV9	CASSVAPSGGQETQYF
.	TRBV7-2	CASSYSGGPNYGYTF
.	TRBV6-5	CASSYNRGPGYEQYF
.	TRBV7-6	CASSDLAGTDTQYF
.	TRBV10-3	CAISEQVGTEAFF
.	TRBV10-3	CAISEPNRRRGWGYTF
.	TRBV9	CASSAETSSWADTQYF
.	TRBV9	CASSKTLNSGNTIYF
.	TRBV7-8	CASSPDGGNTDTQYF
.	TRBV19	CASTLTGPAYNEQFF
.	TRBV25-1	CASSEFEGLASYEQYF
.	TRBV19	CASGASMGTQYF